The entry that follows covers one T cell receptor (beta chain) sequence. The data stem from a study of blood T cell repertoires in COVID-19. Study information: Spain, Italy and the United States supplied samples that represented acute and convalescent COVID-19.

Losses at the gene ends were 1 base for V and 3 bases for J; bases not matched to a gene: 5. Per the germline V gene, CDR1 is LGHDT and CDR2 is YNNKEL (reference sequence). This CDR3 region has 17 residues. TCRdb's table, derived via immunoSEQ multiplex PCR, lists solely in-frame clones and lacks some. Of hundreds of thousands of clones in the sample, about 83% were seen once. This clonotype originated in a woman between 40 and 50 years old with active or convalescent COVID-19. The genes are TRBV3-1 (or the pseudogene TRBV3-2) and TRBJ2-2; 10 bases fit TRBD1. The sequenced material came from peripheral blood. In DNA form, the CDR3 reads TGTGCCAGCAGCCAAGGTCGGGGACAGGGGTACACCGGGGAGCTGTTTTTT. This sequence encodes CASSQGRGQGYTGELFF.